One and the same sample provided the 9 T cell receptor beta chains below, sequenced in a study of shared clonotypes between healthy human individuals. Produced via immunoSEQ multiplex PCR; TCRdb's table is partial and in-frame only. The data contain approximately 2.3 million clones, 90% to 95% of them seen just once; the ten biggest clones take up around 0.4%. Sequencing was done on a sample of naive CD4+ T cells from PBMCs. Subset denoted: CD45RA+ positively selected. Every receptor here comes from a man between 18 and 35 years old in good health. Some clones in this sample may be carry-over from other donors' samples.

The V gene is TRBV9, the J gene TRBJ2-2; 7 nucleotides agree with TRBD2. CDR1 is SGDLS, CDR2 YYNGEE, per germline. Losses at the gene ends were 0 bases for V and 6 bases for J; bases not matched to a gene: 5. CDR3 length: 15 amino acids. The CDR3 spells CASSVEGGPAGELFF. In DNA, the CDR3 is TGTGCCAGCAGCGTAGAGGGAGGGCCGGCCGGGGAGCTGTTTTTT.

This chain connects TRBV4-3 to TRBJ2-5, with 10 positions matching TRBD2. This CDR3 comprises 15 residues. V shed 3 bases, J shed 5 bases, and the junction held 6 bases outside the gene matches. CDR1 LGHNA and CDR2 YSLEER come from the germline V gene. CDR3 loop: CASSQTAGGPETQYF. The CDR3 DNA follows: TGCGCCAGCAGCCAGACAGCGGGAGGGCCCGAGACCCAGTACTTC.

A remark on this clone: An end of the junction does not agree with germline; a read error may underlie this. The rearrangement links TRBV4-3 to TRBJ2-6; D is perhaps TRBD1 or TRBD2 (5 bases each). There are 15 residues in the CDR3. Germline lookup yields CDR1 LGHNA and CDR2 YSLEER. DNA of the CDR3: TGCGCCAGCAGCCGGGGGATATCTGAGGCCAACGTCCTGACTTTC. This translates into CASSRGISEANVLTF.

This chain connects TRBV5-1 to TRBJ2-7, with no clear D. CDR3 size: 13 residues. Trimming stripped 0 bases from V and 8 bases from J, with 12 bases between. Germline loops: CDR1 SGHRS, CDR2 YFSETQ. CDR3 nucleotides: TGCGCCAGCAGCTTGGGACTCCCTTCTAAGCAGTACTTC. Translating gives CASSLGLPSKQYF.

The chain uses TRBV15 and TRBJ2-3; no definite D call. The CDR3 runs 14 residues. Germline V gene sequence: CDR1 LNHNV, CDR2 YYDKDF (reference sequence). With 9 bases removed from V and 0 bases from J, the gap between germline ends came to 13 bases. As DNA, the CDR3 is TGTGCCACTCATAACCCGGTCAGCACAGATACGCAGTATTTT. Translating it yields CATHNPVSTDTQYF.

This chain links TRBV2 with TRBJ2-1; 7 bases map to TRBD1. Germline-derived CDR1 and CDR2 are SNHLY and FYNNEI. Trimming took 6 bases from V and 4 from J; bases not matched to a gene: 6. The CDR3 covers 14 residues. CDR3 protein: CASSSRDRYNEQFF. The CDR3 DNA sequence: TGTGCCAGCAGCAGCCGGGACAGATACAATGAGCAGTTCTTC.

CDR3 residues: CASSVDGLGEQYF. In nucleotides, the CDR3 is TGTGCCAGCAGTGTCGACGGATTGGGTGAGCAGTACTTC. The chain joins TRBV6-5 to TRBJ2-7; D not certain. Germline lookup yields CDR1 MNHEY and CDR2 SVGAGI. The V and J ends lost 5 bases and 7 bases respectively, with 15 bases between them. This CDR3 contains 13 residues.

CDR3 coding DNA: TGTGCCAGCAGTGAAGCTGTGGGGCGCTACACCTTC. This translates into CASSEAVGRYTF. This chain links TRBV25-1 with TRBJ1-2, with D perhaps matching TRBD1 (5 bases). CDR3 size: 12 residues. V lost 2 bases, J lost 9 bases, and 10 bases lay in between. The germline CDR1 and CDR2 sequences are MGHDK and SYGVNS.

The chain's CDR3 is CASSRGGWYNEKLFF. In nucleotides, the CDR3 is TGTGCCAGCAGCCGAGGGGGCTGGTATAATGAAAAACTGTTTTTT. This chain uses TRBV11-2 with TRBJ1-4; 7 nucleotides align to TRBD1. Trimming at V came to 5 bases and at J to 4 bases, leaving 7 bases not matched to a gene. Germline V gene lookup returns CDR1 SGHAT and CDR2 FQNNGV. There are 15 residues in the CDR3. The entire variable domain, with the rest obtained from reference TRBV11-2 and TRBJ1-4, is as follows: EAGVAQSPRYKIIEKRQSVAFWCNPISGHATLYWYQQILGQGPKLLIQFQNNGVVDDSQLPKDRFSAERLKGVDSTLKIQPAKLEDSAVYLCASSRGGWYNEKLFFGSGTQLSVL.